The next 14 T cell receptor beta chains were all read from a single sample in a study of a mutant IDH1 vaccine in newly diagnosed glioma. Time point of the sample: week 35, safety follow-up. All doses held 300 ug of mutant IDH1 20-mer peptide, with topical imiquimod. These receptors' targets are unknown. Some clones are missing from TCRdb's copy, which holds only in-frame ones; the method was immunoSEQ multiplex PCR. Among 50,000 to 75,000 clones listed, about 73% were seen once. Here the sequenced sample was PBMCs, taken from a glioma patient whose treatment included an IDH1 peptide vaccine. Receptors were obtained from a man in his fifties or sixties with glioma.

DNA of the CDR3: TGTGCCAGCAGTCGTGGGGGAGCGACTCCTAGCACAGATACGCAGTATTTT. Translation: CASSRGGATPSTDTQYF. This chain uses TRBV2 with TRBJ2-3; D possibly matches TRBD1 or TRBD2 (5 bases each). Trimming pared 5 bases from V and 0 bases from J, leaving 18 bases between. The CDR3 totals 17 residues. Germline V gene data show CDR1 as SNHLY and CDR2 as FYNNEI.

V is TRBV7-9 and J is TRBJ1-2; no clear D gene. The V and J ends lost 2 bases and 4 bases respectively, with 8 bases between them. The length of the CDR3 is 13 residues. Germline CDR1 and CDR2: SEHNR and FQNEAQ (reference sequence). Here the CDR3 DNA reads TGTGCCAGCAGCTTAAATAGTGTCTATGGCTACACCTTC. It encodes CASSLNSVYGYTF.

J is TRBJ1-2 and V is TRBV7-9, with D possibly being TRBD1 (5 bases). This CDR3 is built from 13 residues. Deletions cut 2 bases from V and 5 bases from J, with 9 bases between. Per the germline V gene, CDR1 is SEHNR and CDR2 is FQNEAQ (reference sequence). In DNA, the CDR3 is TGTGCCAGCAGCTTACACCGACAGTATGGCTACACCTTC. Its translation: CASSLHRQYGYTF.

This clone was seen a single time. The chain joins TRBV5-6 to TRBJ2-7; 11 bases match TRBD1. The junction had 3 bases not matched to a gene; V was cut back by 5 bases and J by 2 bases. Per the germline V gene, CDR1 is SGHDT and CDR2 is YYEEEE. CDR3 size: 14 residues. CDR3: CASRRTGGTYEQYF. The DNA for the CDR3 is TGTGCCAGCAGAAGGACAGGGGGCACCTACGAGCAGTACTTC.

This chain joins TRBV9 and TRBJ2-2; 7 bases are shared with TRBD1. This CDR3 contains 15 residues. The germline gives CDR1 SGDLS, CDR2 YYNGEE. V was pared by 2 bases and J by 1 base, with 2 bases of the junction left unmatched. The CDR3 here is CASSVSGGNTGELFF. The CDR3, as DNA: TGTGCCAGCAGCGTTTCAGGGGGGAACACCGGGGAGCTGTTTTTT. The variable domain in full, completed from reference TRBV9 and TRBJ2-2, reads DSGVTQTPKHLITATGQRVTLRCSPRSGDLSVYWYQQSLDQGLQFLIQYYNGEERAKGNILERFSAQQFPDLHSELNLSSLELGDSALYFCASSVSGGNTGELFFGEGSRLTVL.

The V and J genes are TRBV4-2 and TRBJ1-2; D is ambiguous. CDR3 length: 15 amino acids. Germline V gene data show CDR1 as LGHNA and CDR2 as YNFKEQ. With 0 bases removed from V and 4 bases from J, the gap between germline ends came to 12 bases. CDR3 DNA sequence: TGTGCCAGCAGCCAAGAACACGGAGGCCGCTATGGCTACACCTTC. Amino acid sequence: CASSQEHGGRYGYTF.

The chain recombines TRBV5-1 with TRBJ2-7; D is unclear. The CDR3 has 14 amino acids. The ends were cut back, 0 bases at V and 5 bases at J, with 12 bases in the middle. Germline V gives CDR1 SGHRS, CDR2 YFSETQ. CDR3 sequence reads: CASSLGVTWDEQYF. The CDR3 DNA is TGCGCCAGCAGCTTGGGGGTTACGTGGGACGAGCAGTACTTC.

The rearrangement joins TRBV11-3 to TRBJ2-7, with D unresolved. The CDR3 spans 13 residues. The germline V and J ends were trimmed by 2 bases and 0 bases, with 5 bases remaining between them. Germline loops: CDR1 SGHNT, CDR2 YENEEA. CDR3 coding DNA: TGTGCCAGCAGCTTAATCGGCTCCTACGAGCAGTACTTC. It encodes CASSLIGSYEQYF.

This chain uses TRBV6-1 with TRBJ1-3; D call uncertain. The CDR3 covers 15 residues. CDR1 is MNHNS and CDR2 is SASEGT in the germline V gene. Between the trimmed V and J ends, which lost 4 bases and 0 bases, there was a span of 10 bases. For the CDR3, the DNA is TGTGCCAGCAGTGTGGAGGTTACCTCTGGAAACACCATATATTTT. Translating it yields CASSVEVTSGNTIYF.

The chain uses TRBV4-2 and TRBJ1-1; D uncertain. This CDR3 has 13 residues. Trimming cost V 6 bases and J 0 bases, with 8 bases left between them. The germline CDR1 and CDR2 sequences are LGHNA and YNFKEQ. For the CDR3, the DNA is TGTGCCAGCAGTTCGGGGATGAACACTGAAGCTTTCTTT. It codes for CASSSGMNTEAFF.

The V call is TRBV7-9, the J call TRBJ2-7; tentative D call: TRBD1 (5 bases). This CDR3 has 13 amino acids. Germline CDR1 is SEHNR and CDR2 is FQNEAQ (reference sequence). V lost 5 bases and J 2 bases, leaving 10 bases between the germline ends. The CDR3 reads CASSRQSTYEQYF. CDR3 bases: TGTGCCAGCAGCCGACAGTCCACCTACGAGCAGTACTTC.

The CDR3 DNA reads as TGTGCCTGGAGTCTCTCTTTCCGCTCTGGAAACACCATATATTTT. Protein product: CAWSLSFRSGNTIYF. The rearrangement links TRBV30 to TRBJ1-3; D remains ambiguous. CDR3 size: 15 residues. Trimming cost V 2 bases and J 0 bases, with 11 bases left between them. CDR1 is GTSNPN and CDR2 is SVGIG in the germline V gene (reference sequence).

The rearrangement joins TRBV6-6 to TRBJ1-4; D remains ambiguous. V was pared by 10 bases and J by 5 bases, with 11 bases between. Germline CDR1 and CDR2: MNHNY and SVGAGI (reference sequence). This CDR3 has 12 residues. The CDR3 sequence is CATRDGNEKLFF. The CDR3, as DNA: TGTGCCACTAGAGATGGGAATGAAAAACTGTTTTTT.

The V gene is TRBV9, the J gene TRBJ1-5; D not resolved. The CDR3 is made up of 15 amino acids. Germline V gene sequence: CDR1 SGDLS, CDR2 YYNGEE. Between the trimmed V and J ends, which lost 0 bases and 3 bases, there was a span of 10 bases. CDR3 sequence: CASSVGPGPNQPQHF. DNA for the CDR3: TGTGCCAGCAGCGTAGGGCCCGGTCCCAATCAGCCCCAGCATTTT.